Sequencing of this T cell receptor (beta chain) was carried out in a study of shared clonotypes between healthy human individuals. The ends were cut back, 5 bases at V and 10 bases at J, with 21 bases in the middle. CDR3 length: 15 residues. CDR1 and CDR2 (germline): MNHEY, SMNVEV (reference sequence). Using immunoSEQ multiplex PCR, the repertoire was profiled, and TCRdb retains in-frame clones only, with some absent. The profile shows 2 million to 2.5 million clones, about 93% of them singletons. Naive CD8 cells were CD45RO-negative, positively selected for CCR7, excluding terminally differentiated effector memory CD45RA+ cells.

V is TRBV27 and J is TRBJ1-5; the D is unclear. The specimen sequenced was naive CD8+ T cells from PBMCs. This sequence originates from a man aged 18 to 30 in good health. Some clones in this sample may be carry-over from other donors' samples. CDR3 residues: CASSPTPGSHEPQHF. DNA of the CDR3: TGTGCCAGCAGTCCAACCCCAGGTTCCCATGAACCCCAGCATTTT.